The 25 T cell receptor beta chains below come from one sample, sequenced in a study of blood T cell repertoires in COVID-19. Libraries were prepared by immunoSEQ multiplex PCR; TCRdb keeps only in-frame clonotypes and omits some of them. The top ten clones hold 3.5% to 4.5% of a sample with 110,000 to 150,000 clones, approximately 73% of them seen once. The sample comprised peripheral blood. All receptors derive from a man between 60 and 75 years old with acute or convalescent COVID-19.

There are a few counts of this clone. The V gene is TRBV29-1, the J gene TRBJ1-4; D possibly corresponds to TRBD1 (5 bases). The germline V and J ends were trimmed by 7 bases and 2 bases, with 14 bases remaining between them. This CDR3 has 14 residues. Germline V gene sequence: CDR1 SQVTM, CDR2 ANQGSEA. Written as DNA, the CDR3 is TGCAGCGCTGGGACTGGGGAGACTAATGAAAAACTGTTTTTT. Its translation is CSAGTGETNEKLFF.

The chain links TRBV10-3 to TRBJ1-3; the D gene is possibly TRBD1 (5 bases). CDR1 ENHRY and CDR2 SYGVKD come from the germline V gene. The CDR3 spans 13 residues. V lost 6 bases and J lost 2, with 8 bases in between. In DNA form, the CDR3 reads TGTGCCATCAGGCAGGGCACTGGAAACACCATATATTTT. Its protein product is CAIRQGTGNTIYF.

The CDR3 DNA reads TGTGCCAGCAGAGAGGGGGTGGGCGAGCAGTACTTC. This sequence encodes CASREGVGEQYF. The chain links TRBV28 to TRBJ2-7; tentative D call: TRBD1 (6 bases). The V and J ends lost 6 bases and 6 bases respectively, with 12 bases between them. The CDR3 runs 12 residues. Germline V gene sequence: CDR1 MDHEN, CDR2 SYDVKM.

This chain uses TRBV12-5 with TRBJ2-1; 7 bases map to TRBD2. Germline V gives CDR1 LGHNT, CDR2 FRNRAP. This CDR3 contains 17 residues. J lost 4 bases, V lost 7 bases, and 16 bases had no gene match. The CDR3 nucleotides read TGTGCTAGTGCCCGTGGCCAGAGGGAGGGGAAATACAATGAGCAGTTCTTC. Its protein is CASARGQREGKYNEQFF.

In this sample, this clone turned up a few times. J is TRBJ1-5 and V is TRBV2; 7 bases align to TRBD1. The CDR3 contains 14 residues. Germline V gene sequence: CDR1 SNHLY, CDR2 FYNNEI. The V and J ends lost 6 bases and 4 bases, in that order; junction bases with no gene match: 6. DNA for the CDR3: TGTGCCAGCAGGGATACAGGGGATAATCAGCCCCAGCATTTT. Translation: CASRDTGDNQPQHF.

This clone was detected only a few times. CDR3 loop: CASSELWPGQSEKLFF. As DNA, the CDR3 is TGTGCCAGCAGTGAGTTGTGGCCGGGACAGTCTGAAAAACTGTTTTTT. The V call is TRBV6-1, the J call TRBJ1-4; 7 bases align to TRBD1. Germline CDR1 reads MNHNS; CDR2 reads SASEGT. The V segment lost 3 bases and the J segment 7 bases; nucleotides outside the gene matches: 11. The CDR3 loop spans 16 amino acids.

This clone was seen many times. The gene calls are TRBV19 and TRBJ1-5, with 8 nucleotides matching TRBD1. The CDR3 covers 13 residues. The J segment lost 9 bases and the V segment lost 6 bases, leaving 7 bases of the junction unmatched. From germline, CDR1 is LNHDA and CDR2 SQIVND (reference sequence). This CDR3 is CASRPEQGGPQHF. The CDR3 DNA reads TGTGCCAGTAGACCAGAACAGGGGGGGCCCCAGCATTTT.

The gene calls are TRBV19 and TRBJ2-7; possible D gene TRBD1, 5 bases. The CDR3 has 14 amino acids. Germline V gives CDR1 LNHDA, CDR2 SQIVND (reference sequence). Between the trimmed V and J ends, which lost 6 bases and 1 base, there was a span of 13 bases. CDR3 region: CASRDILRSYEQYF. CDR3 bases: TGTGCCAGTAGGGACATATTGAGATCCTACGAGCAGTACTTC.

V gene TRBV3-1 (or the pseudogene TRBV3-2) combines with J gene TRBJ2-2, with D perhaps matching TRBD2 (6 bases). V lost 1 base and J lost 2, with 11 bases in between. CDR1 LGHDT and CDR2 YNNKEL come from the germline V gene (reference sequence). The CDR3 loop spans 16 amino acids. CDR3 loop: CASSQVGTANTGELFF. The CDR3 region has the DNA TGTGCCAGCAGCCAAGTTGGGACTGCTAACACCGGGGAGCTGTTTTTT.

Only a few counts were recorded for this clone. This chain connects TRBV7-9 to TRBJ2-1, with a tentative D call TRBD2 (6 bases). Trimming took off 5 bases at V and 6 bases at J, with 17 bases between the two ends. The CDR3 contains 15 residues. Germline values: CDR1 SEHNR, CDR2 FQNEAQ (reference sequence). This CDR3 reads CASSPRGVGLNEQFF. Here the CDR3 DNA reads TGTGCCAGCAGCCCCCGCGGGGTAGGGCTCAATGAGCAGTTCTTC.

This clone was seen only once. The rearrangement joins TRBV7-2 to TRBJ2-5, with D maybe TRBD2 (5 bases). Germline V gene data show CDR1 as SGHTA and CDR2 as FQGNSA. This CDR3 is 16 amino acids long. The V end lost 5 bases, the J end lost 0 bases, and 16 bases lay between the germline ends. The CDR3 bases are TGTGCCAGCAGCCCATTGCCGGGCGGGTACCAAGAGACCCAGTACTTC. Its protein is CASSPLPGGYQETQYF.

The chain carries TRBV6-2 or TRBV6-3 and TRBJ2-5; 8 bases agree with TRBD1. This CDR3 region has 12 residues. Germline loops: CDR1 MNHEY, CDR2 SVGEGT. The J segment lost 8 bases and the V segment lost 4 bases, leaving 3 bases of the junction unmatched. CDR3 sequence reads: CASSFQGATQYF. In DNA, the CDR3 is TGTGCCAGCAGTTTCCAGGGGGCTACCCAGTACTTC.

The CDR3, as DNA: TGTGCCAGCAGCTTCGGGGGGGAAGGACAGCCCCAGCATTTT. This encodes CASSFGGEGQPQHF. The V call is TRBV5-5, the J call TRBJ1-5; a weak D match, TRBD1 (5 bases). This CDR3 is built from 14 residues. V was clipped by 2 bases and J by 7 bases, with 13 bases between them. Germline assignment: CDR1 SGHKS and CDR2 YYEKEE (reference sequence).

In nucleotides, the CDR3 is TGTGCCAGCAGCCATCTAGCGGGAGGGAGAGATACGCAGTATTTT. Translated, it gives CASSHLAGGRDTQYF. The chain has TRBV11-2 and TRBJ2-3; TRBD2 agrees at 12 bases. The junction had 5 bases not matched to a gene; V was cut back by 5 bases and J by 5 bases. In germline, CDR1 is SGHAT, CDR2 FQNNGV. The CDR3 sequence is 15 residues long. Looking up the rest from reference TRBV11-2 and TRBJ2-3 gives the full variable domain: EAGVAQSPRYKIIEKRQSVAFWCNPISGHATLYWYQQILGQGPKLLIQFQNNGVVDDSQLPKDRFSAERLKGVDSTLKIQPAKLEDSAVYLCASSHLAGGRDTQYFGPGTRLTVL.

The rearrangement uses TRBV3-1 (or the pseudogene TRBV3-2) and TRBJ2-5; weak D call: TRBD2 (5 bases). The V and J ends lost 0 bases and 6 bases respectively, with 17 bases between them. The CDR3 length is 16 residues. Germline V gives CDR1 LGHDT, CDR2 YNNKEL (reference sequence). CDR3 DNA sequence: TGTGCCAGCAGCCAAGACCGCGCCACCCGGGGAAAGACCCAGTACTTC. Encoded protein: CASSQDRATRGKTQYF.

The chain joins TRBV19 to TRBJ1-1, with 12 bases that match TRBD1. The CDR3 runs 15 residues. Losses at the gene ends were 4 bases for V and 5 bases for J; bases not matched to a gene: 5. The germline V gene has CDR1 LNHDA and CDR2 SQIVND (reference sequence). The CDR3 sequence is CASSRGQGAVTEAFF. For the CDR3, the DNA is TGTGCCAGTAGTAGGGGACAGGGGGCTGTTACTGAAGCTTTCTTT.

The rearrangement uses TRBV19 and TRBJ2-1, with D perhaps TRBD2 (5 bases). V lost 6 bases and J lost 6, with 12 bases in between. The CDR3 length is 13 residues. In germline, CDR1 is LNHDA, CDR2 SQIVND (reference sequence). CDR3 in DNA: TGTGCCAGTAGCCCTGACTACCCCAATGAGCAGTTCTTC. Translating it yields CASSPDYPNEQFF.

The chain uses TRBV27 and TRBJ1-3; a possible D gene is TRBD1 (5 bases). CDR1 is MNHEY and CDR2 is SMNVEV in the germline V gene (reference sequence). This CDR3 comprises 15 residues. Between the trimmed V and J ends, which lost 6 bases and 2 bases, there was a span of 14 bases. Here the CDR3 reads CASSQVWGAGNTIYF. CDR3 nucleotide sequence: TGTGCCAGCAGCCAAGTCTGGGGCGCTGGAAACACCATATATTTT.

This clone is a singleton in its sample. This chain links TRBV3-1 (or the pseudogene TRBV3-2) with TRBJ1-3; perhaps TRBD1 as D (6 bases). CDR3 length: 16 amino acids. Trimming stripped 1 base from V and 3 bases from J, with 13 bases between. Germline V CDR1 and CDR2: LGHDT, YNNKEL (reference sequence). The CDR3 loop reads CASSQGGQGLGNTIYF. Here the CDR3 DNA reads TGTGCCAGCAGCCAAGGGGGGCAGGGGCTTGGAAACACCATATATTTT.

CDR3: CARSLSIGVIPYEQYF. The CDR3 DNA reads as TGTGCCAGAAGCTTGAGCATCGGGGTGATTCCCTACGAGCAGTACTTC. V and J are TRBV5-3 and TRBJ2-7; tentative D call: TRBD2 (5 bases). TRBV5-3 is sorted into the ORF group, with uncertain function. Trimming left V 1 base short and J 2 bases short, with 16 bases between. The CDR3 loop spans 16 amino acids.

This chain connects TRBV28 to TRBJ1-3; TRBD1 matches at 7 bases. CDR3 length equals 14 residues. V lost 3 bases and J lost 4; bases outside the gene matches: 3. The V gene's germline CDR1 is MDHEN and CDR2 SYDVKM. The CDR3 loop is CASSFSGGGNTIYF. In DNA, the CDR3 is TGTGCCAGCAGTTTTTCAGGGGGAGGAAACACCATATATTTT.

This clone was picked up a small number of times. The gene calls are TRBV5-8 and TRBJ2-7; a possible D gene is TRBD2 (6 bases). The CDR3 has 13 amino acids. V lost 2 bases and J lost 6, with 12 bases in between. Germline V lookup: CDR1 SGHTS, CDR2 YDEGEE. CDR3 sequence: CASSLNRGAEQYF. CDR3 in DNA: TGTGCCAGCAGCTTAAACCGCGGGGCCGAGCAGTACTTC. The whole variable domain, filled in from reference TRBV5-8 and TRBJ2-7, reads EAGVTQSPTHLIKTRGQQATLRCSPISGHTSVYWYQQALGLGLQFLLWYDEGEERNRGNFPPRFSGRQFPNYSSELNVNALELEDSALYLCASSLNRGAEQYFGPGTRLTVT.

The J gene is TRBJ2-3, the V gene TRBV9, with D maybe TRBD2 (6 bases). V shed 0 bases and J shed 5 bases, with 16 bases lying between them. Germline V gene data show CDR1 as SGDLS and CDR2 as YYNGEE. CDR3 length: 16 amino acids. The CDR3 sequence is CASSVVGGTGGDTQYF. As DNA, the CDR3 is TGTGCCAGCAGCGTAGTCGGCGGGACCGGGGGAGATACGCAGTATTTT.

This clone was picked up one time. The V and J genes are TRBV6-5 and TRBJ2-7, with 7 positions matching TRBD2. V lost 7 bases and J lost 1; bases outside the gene matches: 10. The CDR3 extends over 15 amino acids. Per the germline V gene, CDR1 is MNHEY and CDR2 is SVGAGI. The CDR3: CASNNPGEGSYEQYF. The CDR3 DNA follows: TGTGCCAGCAACAACCCGGGGGAGGGGTCCTACGAGCAGTACTTC.

This clone was detected a few times. The rearrangement joins TRBV19 to TRBJ1-1; 8 positions match TRBD1. CDR1 LNHDA and CDR2 SQIVND come from the germline V gene (reference sequence). Trimming cost V 3 bases and J 2 bases; bases outside gene matches: 2. The CDR3 runs to 14 residues. This CDR3 reads CASSIGTGNTEAFF. Here the CDR3 DNA reads TGTGCCAGTAGTATTGGGACAGGCAACACTGAAGCTTTCTTT.